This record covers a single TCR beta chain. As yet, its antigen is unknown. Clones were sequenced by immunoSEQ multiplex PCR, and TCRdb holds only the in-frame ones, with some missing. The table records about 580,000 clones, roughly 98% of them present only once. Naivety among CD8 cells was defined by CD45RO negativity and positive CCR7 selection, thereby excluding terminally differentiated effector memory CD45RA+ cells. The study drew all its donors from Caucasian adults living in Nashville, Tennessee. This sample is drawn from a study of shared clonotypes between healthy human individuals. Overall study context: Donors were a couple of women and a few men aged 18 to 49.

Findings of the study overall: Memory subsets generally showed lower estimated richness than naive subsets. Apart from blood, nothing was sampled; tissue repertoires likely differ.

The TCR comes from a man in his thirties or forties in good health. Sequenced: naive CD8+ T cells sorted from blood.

The CDR3 DNA is TGTGCCAGCAGCTTAGAAGTACCCGGGAGCGGGGAGCTGTTTTTT. Its translation: CASSLEVPGSGELFF. The chain combines TRBV7-9 with TRBJ2-2, with D maybe TRBD2 (6 bases). There are 15 residues in the CDR3. Germline V gives CDR1 SEHNR, CDR2 FQNEAQ (reference sequence). Trimming left V 1 base short and J 7 bases short, with 13 bases between.